Below are 16 T cell receptor beta chains sequenced from a single sample in a study of blood T cell repertoires in COVID-19. TCRdb's table, derived via immunoSEQ multiplex PCR, lists solely in-frame clones and lacks some. Among fewer than 500,000 clones listed, roughly 90% were seen once. Material: PBMCs or T cells enriched from blood (not recorded which). These receptors came from a woman under 40 with acute COVID-19.

This chain links TRBV28 with TRBJ2-3; the match to TRBD2 covers 11 bases. The CDR3 sequence is 16 residues long. The ends lost 5 bases at V and 8 bases at J; junction bases unmatched: 12. Germline V gene data show CDR1 as MDHEN and CDR2 as SYDVKM. The CDR3 loop is CASSPTRLAGLVTQYF. CDR3 nucleotides: TGTGCCAGCAGTCCAACCAGACTAGCGGGGCTGGTTACGCAGTATTTT.

This rearrangement joins TRBV6-1 to TRBJ1-2; the D gene is possibly TRBD1 (5 bases). CDR3 length: 18 amino acids. Trimming took 1 base from V and 2 from J, leaving 20 bases between them. The V gene's germline CDR1 is MNHNS and CDR2 SASEGT. The CDR3 here is CASSEEGAAAGHNYGYTF. CDR3 nucleotides: TGTGCCAGCAGTGAAGAAGGGGCGGCCGCCGGACACAACTATGGCTACACCTTC.

CDR3 bases: TGTGCCAGCAGCTTGGGTGCGGGTCCGGGTGGCTACACCTTC. Translating it yields CASSLGAGPGGYTF. The chain couples TRBV5-5 to TRBJ1-2; D is uncertain. Germline assignment: CDR1 SGHKS and CDR2 YYEKEE (reference sequence). The CDR3 length is 14 residues. Trimming cost V 0 bases and J 7 bases, with 13 bases left between them.

The CDR3 spells CASSSTGGYGYTF. DNA of the CDR3: TGTGCCAGTTCGTCCACAGGGGGGTATGGCTACACCTTC. The rearrangement uses TRBV19 and TRBJ1-2, with TRBD1 identical over 8 bases. The junction had 7 bases not matched to a gene; V was cut back by 8 bases and J by 5 bases. The germline gives CDR1 LNHDA, CDR2 SQIVND (reference sequence). The CDR3 extends over 13 amino acids.

CDR3 amino acids: CASSPQGPSSYEQYF. The CDR3 nucleotides read TGTGCCAGCAGCCCCCAGGGGCCGAGCTCCTACGAGCAGTACTTC. The chain links TRBV28 to TRBJ2-7, with D tentatively TRBD1 (6 bases). The CDR3 spans 15 residues. Germline CDR1 reads MDHEN; CDR2 reads SYDVKM. V was cut by 6 bases and J by 0 bases, with 15 bases left in between.

The chain recombines TRBV6-2 or TRBV6-3 with TRBJ2-5; 7 positions match TRBD2. The germline CDR1 and CDR2 sequences are MNHEY and SVGEGT. V trimming: 6 bases; J trimming: 5 bases; junction bases outside the gene matches: 9. CDR3 size: 14 residues. The CDR3: CASSRGGREETQYF. CDR3 DNA: TGTGCCAGCAGCCGTGGGGGGAGGGAGGAGACCCAGTACTTC.

The rearrangement joins TRBV12-3 or TRBV12-4 to TRBJ2-1; 7 nucleotides match TRBD2. This CDR3 has 13 residues. Trimming cost V 7 bases and J 7 bases; bases outside gene matches: 7. CDR3 region: CASNWGGQNEQFF. The CDR3 DNA reads as TGTGCCAGCAATTGGGGAGGGCAAAATGAGCAGTTCTTC.

V gene TRBV6-5 combines with J gene TRBJ2-7; 7 nucleotides align to TRBD1. Trimming cost V 4 bases and J 0 bases; bases outside gene matches: 3. CDR3 size: 14 residues. Germline values: CDR1 MNHEY, CDR2 SVGAGI. The DNA for the CDR3 is TGTGCCAGCAGTTCCCGGGACAGCTCCTACGAGCAGTACTTC. Amino acids: CASSSRDSSYEQYF.

V usage is TRBV7-8 and J usage is TRBJ2-7; D might be TRBD1 (6 bases). Germline loops: CDR1 SGHVS, CDR2 FQNEAQ. Trimming stripped 5 bases from V and 0 bases from J, with 11 bases between. The length of the CDR3 is 14 residues. The CDR3 is CASSHRDNSYEQYF. Here the CDR3 DNA reads TGTGCCAGCAGCCACCGGGACAACTCCTACGAGCAGTACTTC. The variable domain in full, completed from reference TRBV7-8 and TRBJ2-7, reads GAGVSQSPRYKVAKRGQDVALRCDPISGHVSLFWYQQALGQGPEFLTYFQNEAQLDKSGLPSDRFFAERPEGSVSTLKIQRTQQEDSAVYLCASSHRDNSYEQYFGPGTRLTVT.

This chain links TRBV29-1 with TRBJ2-7; the D is unclear. The V end lost 4 bases, the J end lost 2 bases, and 9 bases lay between the germline ends. The CDR3 loop spans 12 amino acids. Per the germline V gene, CDR1 is SQVTM and CDR2 is ANQGSEA. CDR3 sequence reads: CSVVGSPYEQYF. The CDR3, as DNA: TGCAGCGTTGTGGGCAGCCCCTACGAGCAGTACTTC.

V is TRBV27 and J is TRBJ2-2, with 9 bases identical to TRBD1. V lost 4 bases and J lost 3; bases outside the gene matches: 9. The CDR3 runs to 17 residues. Germline values: CDR1 MNHEY, CDR2 SMNVEV (reference sequence). The CDR3 coding sequence is TGTGCCAGCAGTTCAGGACAGGGGCCGGAGGACACCGGGGAGCTGTTTTTT. Its protein is CASSSGQGPEDTGELFF.

The chain carries TRBV19 and TRBJ1-5, with D uncertain. Germline lookup yields CDR1 LNHDA and CDR2 SQIVND (reference sequence). V gave up 6 bases and J gave up 5 bases, with 11 bases separating them. There are 13 residues in the CDR3. In nucleotides, the CDR3 is TGTGCCAGTAGGCGGGAGTACTATCAGCCCCAGCATTTT. Protein: CASRREYYQPQHF.

The V gene is TRBV29-1, the J gene TRBJ2-7, with 12 bases that match TRBD1. The trim removed 6 bases at V and 6 bases at J, leaving 6 bases unmatched. Germline V gives CDR1 SQVTM, CDR2 ANQGSEA. The CDR3 is made up of 13 amino acids. This chain's CDR3 is CSVGGQGASEQYF. The CDR3 DNA is TGCAGCGTAGGGGGACAGGGGGCCAGCGAGCAGTACTTC.

This clone occurred once. The chain is built from TRBV15 and TRBJ2-7, with TRBD1 as a possible D gene (6 bases). Trimming removed 4 bases from V and 1 base from J, with 17 bases in between. Germline V gene data show CDR1 as LNHNV and CDR2 as YYDKDF (reference sequence). This CDR3 has 16 residues. CDR3 coding DNA: TGTGCCACCAGCATATTCTCGACAGGCCAATCCTACGAGCAGTACTTC. It yields the protein CATSIFSTGQSYEQYF.

The chain employs TRBV6-5 and TRBJ1-5, with 8 bases lining up with TRBD1. This CDR3 contains 15 residues. Germline lookup yields CDR1 MNHEY and CDR2 SVGAGI. The V and J ends lost 6 bases and 2 bases, in that order; junction bases with no gene match: 6. The CDR3 region has the DNA TGTGCCAGCAGACGTCAGGGGGCTGGCAATCAGCCCCAGCATTTT. Translated: CASRRQGAGNQPQHF.

CDR3 in DNA: TGTGCCAGCAGCCCAAAACTCGGGACAGCCCAAACCTACAATGAGCAGTTCTTC. It encodes CASSPKLGTAQTYNEQFF. The gene calls are TRBV7-9 and TRBJ2-1, with 7 bases identical to TRBD1. From germline, CDR1 is SEHNR and CDR2 FQNEAQ (reference sequence). V shed 5 bases, J shed 2 bases, and the junction held 15 bases outside the gene matches. This CDR3 region has 18 residues.